One and the same sample provided the 29 T cell receptor beta chains below, sequenced in a study of patients and donors after allogeneic stem cell transplantation. TCRdb called the RT-PCR reads again in MiXCR, with one record for every CDR3 protein. The sample has around 150,000 distinct CDR3 sequences, about 36% seen once. The source material was blood, either unsorted or a sorted T cell fraction (not recorded which). The receptors were sampled from a human donor who was either an allogeneic HSCT recipient or a stem cell or donor lymphocyte infusion donor (not recorded which). It is not recorded whose cells these are; they may come from a transplant donor.

The CDR3 is CASSHGDVASGGYNEQFF. The CDR3 nucleotides are TGTGCCAGCAGCCACGGTGATGTGGCTAGCGGGGGTTACAATGAGCAGTTCTTC. The rearrangement joins TRBV7-6 to TRBJ2-1, with 10 bases lining up with TRBD2. V shed 5 bases, J shed 4 bases, and the junction held 14 bases outside the gene matches. The CDR3 runs 18 residues. CDR1 and CDR2 (germline): SGHVS, FNYEAQ.

V gene TRBV27 combines with J gene TRBJ2-3; 14 positions agree with TRBD2. Germline V lookup: CDR1 MNHEY, CDR2 SMNVEV (reference sequence). V was pared by 8 bases and J by 4 bases, with 5 bases of the junction left unmatched. This CDR3 spans 15 amino acids. The CDR3, as DNA: TGTGCCAGCGCCTTGGGACTAGCGGGGGCAGATACGCAGTATTTT. Translated, it gives CASALGLAGADTQYF.

V and J are TRBV9 and TRBJ1-3, with a possible D match to TRBD1 (6 bases). The germline V gene has CDR1 SGDLS and CDR2 YYNGEE. V lost 3 bases to trimming and J lost 0 bases, with 13 bases between them. The CDR3 contains 16 residues. The DNA of the CDR3 is TGTGCCAGCAGCGCGTCCGGACAGAGCTCTGGAAACACCATATATTTT. Its protein product is CASSASGQSSGNTIYF. Combining the CDR3 with reference TRBV9 and TRBJ1-3 gives the whole variable domain DSGVTQTPKHLITATGQRVTLRCSPRSGDLSVYWYQQSLDQGLQFLIQYYNGEERAKGNILERFSAQQFPDLHSELNLSSLELGDSALYFCASSASGQSSGNTIYFGEGSWLTVV.

This clonotype appeared a single time. The rearrangement uses TRBV3-1 and TRBJ2-1; the D is unclear. CDR3 length equals 12 residues. Trimming pared 1 base from V and 7 bases from J, leaving 5 bases between. Germline CDR1 and CDR2: LGHDT and YNNKEL (reference sequence). The CDR3 region has the DNA TGTGCCAGCAGCCAAGGAAGTAATGAGCAGTTCTTC. Residues: CASSQGSNEQFF.

This clonotype was observed a handful of times. The V gene is TRBV9, the J gene TRBJ2-2; D remains ambiguous. From germline, CDR1 is SGDLS and CDR2 YYNGEE. Trimming took off 4 bases at V and 8 bases at J, with 15 bases between the two ends. This CDR3 region has 14 residues. In DNA form, the CDR3 reads TGTGCCAGCAGCCCCCGGTCCCTCGGAGGGGAGCTGTTTTTT. Protein product: CASSPRSLGGELFF.

The chain links TRBV5-1 to TRBJ1-1; D is ambiguous. Trimming removed 0 bases at V and 0 bases at J, with 9 bases between. CDR3 length: 15 amino acids. Germline V gives CDR1 SGHRS, CDR2 YFSETQ. The CDR3 DNA reads as TGCGCCAGCAGCTTGGTCGGACCGCTGAACACTGAAGCTTTCTTT. Translating it yields CASSLVGPLNTEAFF.

The chain carries TRBV5-1 and TRBJ2-3; D gene ambiguous. Between the trimmed V and J ends, which lost 0 bases and 5 bases, there was a span of 13 bases. Germline CDR1 SGHRS, CDR2 YFSETQ. There are 15 residues in the CDR3. In DNA form, the CDR3 reads TGCGCCAGCAGCTTGGCTAGAGTAAATAGAGATACGCAGTATTTT. Translation gives CASSLARVNRDTQYF.

This clonotype was seen a handful of times. This chain uses TRBV5-1 with TRBJ1-4; TRBD1 agrees at 7 bases. The J segment lost 8 bases and the V segment lost 4 bases, leaving 8 bases of the junction unmatched. The CDR3 is made up of 14 amino acids. CDR1 is SGHRS, CDR2 YFSETQ, per germline. The CDR3 bases are TGCGCCAGCAGCATAAGGGACAGAGGCGAAAAACTGTTTTTT. As protein: CASSIRDRGEKLFF.

The rearrangement links TRBV3-1 to TRBJ1-1; a weak D match, TRBD1 (6 bases). With 5 bases removed from V and 4 bases from J, the gap between germline ends came to 14 bases. Germline V gene lookup returns CDR1 LGHDT and CDR2 YNNKEL (reference sequence). This CDR3 contains 14 residues. This chain's CDR3 is CASSFGQPGTEAFF. The CDR3 coding sequence is TGTGCCAGCAGCTTCGGACAGCCGGGCACTGAAGCTTTCTTT.

This rearrangement joins TRBV20-1 to TRBJ2-2; D call uncertain. V was cut by 4 bases and J by 2 bases, with 11 bases left in between. Germline V gives CDR1 DFQATT, CDR2 SNEGSKA (reference sequence). This CDR3 is built from 14 residues. The CDR3 bases are TGCAGTGCTACCAGACGACCTAACACCGGGGAGCTGTTTTTT. Its protein product is CSATRRPNTGELFF.

The chain has TRBV10-3 and TRBJ1-2, with 7 bases lining up with TRBD1. The CDR3 has 14 amino acids. J gave up 11 bases and V 5 bases, and 14 bases lay outside the gene matches. CDR1 is ENHRY, CDR2 SYGVKD, per germline. CDR3 loop: CAISPTGFSERYTF. As DNA, the CDR3 is TGTGCCATCAGTCCGACAGGGTTCTCGGAGCGGTACACCTTC.

The chain carries TRBV6-6 and TRBJ1-1; tentative D call: TRBD1 (6 bases). Germline V gene sequence: CDR1 MNHNY, CDR2 SVGAGI (reference sequence). Trimming took off 0 bases at V and 3 bases at J, with 8 bases between the two ends. CDR3 length: 14 amino acids. The CDR3 is CASSYSPGDTEAFF. The CDR3 coding sequence is TGTGCCAGCAGTTACTCTCCAGGGGACACTGAAGCTTTCTTT.

This clonotype was detected a few times. This chain uses TRBV9 with TRBJ1-2, with D possibly TRBD1 on 6 matching bases. The CDR3 runs to 14 residues. CDR1 and CDR2 from the germline V gene are SGDLS and YYNGEE. Trimming stripped 4 bases from V and 4 bases from J, with 14 bases between. The CDR3 loop reads CASSHAEGGYGYTF. The CDR3 nucleotides are TGTGCCAGCAGCCACGCCGAGGGGGGCTATGGCTACACCTTC.

This clonotype was observed once. The genes are TRBV15 and TRBJ1-2; unclear D gene. V was shortened by 2 bases and J by 10 bases, with 14 bases between the two germline ends. The germline gives CDR1 LNHNV, CDR2 YYDKDF (reference sequence). The CDR3 is made up of 13 amino acids. CDR3 nucleotides: TGTGCCACCAGCAGAACACCCGGACCAGTCTACACCTTC. This sequence encodes CATSRTPGPVYTF.

This rearrangement joins TRBV27 to TRBJ1-1, with D possibly being TRBD1 (6 bases). The V and J ends lost 5 bases and 11 bases respectively, with 15 bases between them. This CDR3 comprises 12 residues. Germline-derived CDR1 and CDR2 are MNHEY and SMNVEV (reference sequence). CDR3: CASSPPGRGAFF. The CDR3 DNA is TGTGCCAGCAGTCCCCCTGGGAGGGGGGCTTTCTTT.

The rearrangement joins TRBV28 to TRBJ1-1; tentative D call: TRBD1 (5 bases). The CDR3 is 13 amino acids. The V gene's germline CDR1 is MDHEN and CDR2 SYDVKM. Trimming removed 7 bases from V and 5 bases from J, with 14 bases in between. CDR3 sequence reads: CASTSPGRTEAFF. The CDR3 region has the DNA TGTGCCAGCACCTCTCCAGGGAGGACTGAAGCTTTCTTT.

This clonotype came up a few times. This chain joins TRBV29-1 and TRBJ1-1; 8 positions agree with TRBD1. V gave up 7 bases and J gave up 3 bases; unmatched junction bases: 10. This CDR3 contains 14 residues. CDR1 is SQVTM and CDR2 is ANQGSEA in the germline V gene. CDR3 nucleotide sequence: TGCAGCGGCGGACAGGGAGGCAGGGACACTGAAGCTTTCTTT. It yields the protein CSGGQGGRDTEAFF.

This clonotype was seen a single time. The chain carries TRBV6-2 or TRBV6-3 and TRBJ1-5; tentative D call: TRBD1 (5 bases). From germline, CDR1 is MNHEY and CDR2 SVGEGT. Trimming took off 7 bases at V and 6 bases at J, with 16 bases between the two ends. The CDR3 totals 14 residues. The CDR3 DNA sequence: TGTGCCAGCAACGACGTCGCAAGGGGTCAGCCCCAGCATTTT. This translates into CASNDVARGQPQHF.

The rearrangement joins TRBV1 to TRBJ1-2. TRBV1 is a recognized pseudogene. This CDR3 comprises 16 residues. The chain's CDR3 is CTSSQGCASRYYGYTF. Written as DNA, the CDR3 is TGCACCAGCAGCCAAGGCTGTGCCAGCCGGTACTATGGCTACACCTTC.

As DNA, the CDR3 is TGTGCCAGCAGCGTAGATCCCTCTACAGGGTCCCTCTATAATTCACCCCTCCACTTT. Its translation: CASSVDPSTGSLYNSPLHF. The V call is TRBV9, the J call TRBJ1-6; tentative D call: TRBD1 (6 bases). This CDR3 has 19 residues. Trimming cost V 0 bases and J 3 bases, with 19 bases left between them. Looked up from germline, CDR1 is SGDLS and CDR2 is YYNGEE.

This clonotype was recorded a few times. The chain employs TRBV27 and TRBJ1-1; D gene ambiguous. Trimming pared 4 bases from V and 4 bases from J, leaving 16 bases between. Germline CDR1 MNHEY, CDR2 SMNVEV (reference sequence). The CDR3 is 15 residues long. The CDR3 loop is CASSSRPHSGTEAFF. CDR3 DNA: TGTGCCAGCAGTTCCCGACCCCATAGCGGCACTGAAGCTTTCTTT.

This clonotype has a handful of counts. This chain connects TRBV20-1 to TRBJ1-5; D gene unclear. V was clipped by 0 bases and J by 0 bases, with 9 bases between them. Germline loops: CDR1 DFQATT, CDR2 SNEGSKA (reference sequence). CDR3 length: 15 residues. The CDR3 sequence: CSARDRTASNQPQHF. The CDR3, as DNA: TGCAGTGCTAGAGATCGTACAGCTAGCAATCAGCCCCAGCATTTT.

The chain couples TRBV9 to TRBJ2-1; a weak D match, TRBD2 (5 bases). Germline values: CDR1 SGDLS, CDR2 YYNGEE. This CDR3 spans 13 amino acids. The V gene lost 3 bases and the J gene lost 4 bases, with 8 bases spanning the gap. In DNA, the CDR3 is TGTGCCAGCAGCGGGACGGGGTACAATGAGCAGTTCTTC. This codes for CASSGTGYNEQFF.

This clonotype was recorded at least ten times. V and J are TRBV20-1 and TRBJ1-2; D is unclear. V was clipped by 6 bases and J by 4 bases, with 18 bases between them. Germline lookup yields CDR1 DFQATT and CDR2 SNEGSKA (reference sequence). The CDR3 extends over 14 amino acids. CDR3 bases: TGCAGTGCCCGACTGGCAGGCCTCTCCTATGGCTACACCTTC. This codes for CSARLAGLSYGYTF.

This clonotype has just a few counts. The chain combines TRBV5-1 with TRBJ2-1; perhaps D is TRBD1 or TRBD2 (5 bases each). This CDR3 contains 13 residues. V shed 1 base and J shed 8 bases, with 10 bases lying between them. From germline, CDR1 is SGHRS and CDR2 YFSETQ. CDR3 coding DNA: TGCGCCAGCAGCTTGACCAGGGACCATGAGCAGTTCTTC. This translates into CASSLTRDHEQFF.

This clonotype is a singleton in its sample. The rearrangement links TRBV20-1 to TRBJ2-7; TRBD1 aligns across 8 bases. The CDR3 has 14 residues. Trimming took 6 bases from V and 0 from J; bases not matched to a gene: 7. Germline CDR1 is DFQATT and CDR2 is SNEGSKA (reference sequence). CDR3 in amino acids: CSAVGQGLSYEQYV. The CDR3, as DNA: TGCAGTGCGGTTGGACAGGGCCTCTCCTACGAGCAGTACGTC.

The chain couples TRBV12-3 or TRBV12-4 to TRBJ1-2; tentatively, D is TRBD1 (5 bases). With 8 bases removed from V and 8 bases from J, the gap between germline ends came to 12 bases. This CDR3 spans 11 amino acids. The CDR3 coding sequence is TGTGCCAGCCTCGGGGCTGAGGGCTACACCTTC. Its protein is CASLGAEGYTF.

This clonotype was counted only a few times. The chain carries TRBV5-1 and TRBJ1-1, with 7 nucleotides matching TRBD1. J was trimmed by 4 bases and V by 4 bases; bases with no gene match: 7. Germline assignment: CDR1 SGHRS and CDR2 YFSETQ. The CDR3 length is 14 residues. CDR3 sequence: CASSPSGGATEAFF. The CDR3 DNA sequence: TGCGCCAGCAGCCCATCAGGGGGGGCCACTGAAGCTTTCTTT. The whole variable domain, remainder taken from reference TRBV5-1 and TRBJ1-1, is KAGVTQTPRYLIKTRGQQVTLSCSPISGHRSVSWYQQTPGQGLQFLFEYFSETQRNKGNFPGRFSGRQFSNSRSEMNVSTLELGDSALYLCASSPSGGATEAFFGQGTRLTVV.

This sequence joins TRBV9 and TRBJ2-3; 8 nucleotides agree with TRBD2. V shed 6 bases and J 4 bases; nucleotides not matched to a gene: 4. The CDR3 contains 13 residues. CDR1 SGDLS and CDR2 YYNGEE come from the germline V gene. The CDR3 is CASKAGEADTQYF. CDR3 nucleotide sequence: TGTGCCAGCAAAGCGGGGGAGGCAGATACGCAGTATTTT.